The sequence of this T cell receptor (beta chain) was determined in a study of cytomegalovirus exposure and HLA in healthy donors. Findings and caveats of the study: Many donors carried some public TCRs, although rarity characterized most TCR sequences. The authors enumerated over 150 TCR beta chains as linked to cytomegalovirus.

On this clone itself: Its specificity is not known.

In the PCR, 60 Vbeta and 13 Jbeta primers were used. Assay used: immunoSEQ multiplex PCR; TCRdb lists only in-frame clones, some missing. The profile shows some 130,000 clones, approximately 86% of them singletons. The ends were cut back, 5 bases at V and 3 bases at J, with 11 bases in the middle. Germline assignment: CDR1 ENHRY and CDR2 SYGVKD. CDR3 length: 13 residues. Specimen: PBMCs. This receptor was taken from a boy aged 5-17 years in good health and CMV-seronegative. The chain uses TRBV10-3 and TRBJ2-7; D might be TRBD1 (6 bases). The CDR3 sequence is CAISQGYGYEQYF. In DNA, the CDR3 is TGTGCCATCAGTCAGGGGTATGGCTACGAGCAGTACTTC.